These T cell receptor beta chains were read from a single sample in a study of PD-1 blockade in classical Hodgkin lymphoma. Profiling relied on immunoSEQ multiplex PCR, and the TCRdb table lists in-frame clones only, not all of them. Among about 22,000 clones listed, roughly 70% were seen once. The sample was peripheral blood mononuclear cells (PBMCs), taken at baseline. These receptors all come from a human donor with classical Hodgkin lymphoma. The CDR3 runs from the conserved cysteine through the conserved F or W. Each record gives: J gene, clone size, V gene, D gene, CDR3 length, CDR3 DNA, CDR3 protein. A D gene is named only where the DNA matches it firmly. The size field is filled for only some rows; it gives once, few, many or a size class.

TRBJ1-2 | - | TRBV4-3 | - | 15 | TGCGCCAGCAGCCAAGCACTACAGGGATACTATGGCTACACCTTC | CASSQALQGYYGYTF
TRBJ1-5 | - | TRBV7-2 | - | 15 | TGTGCCAGCAGCTTAGCAATAGGCCAACACCAGCCCCAGCATTTT | CASSLAIGQHQPQHF
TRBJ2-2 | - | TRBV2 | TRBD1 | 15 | TGTGCCAGCAGTCGGACAGGGAGCGGCACCGGGGAGCTGTTTTTT | CASSRTGSGTGELFF
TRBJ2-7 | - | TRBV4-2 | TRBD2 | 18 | TGTGCCAGCAGCTTAGATCTTCACAGCGGGACGATCTCCTACGAGCAGTACTTC | CASSLDLHSGTISYEQYF
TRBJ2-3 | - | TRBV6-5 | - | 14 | TGTGCCAGCAGTTACCTAACGTCCACAGATACGCAGTATTTT | CASSYLTSTDTQYF
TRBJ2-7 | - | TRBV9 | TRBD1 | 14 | TGTGCCAGCAGCCCTTGGGACAGCTCCTACGAGCAGTACTTC | CASSPWDSSYEQYF
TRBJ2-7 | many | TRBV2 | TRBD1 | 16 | TGTGCCAGCAGTACCCCGAGGACAGGGGGCTCCTACGAGCAGTACTTC | CASSTPRTGGSYEQYF
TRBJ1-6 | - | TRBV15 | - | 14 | TGTGCCACCAGCAGGGGAAGGGGGAATTCACCCCTCCACTTT | CATSRGRGNSPLHF
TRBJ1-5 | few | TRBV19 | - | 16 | TGTGCCAGTAGTATAGTTGCAGACAGTAGCAATCAGCCCCAGCATTTT | CASSIVADSSNQPQHF
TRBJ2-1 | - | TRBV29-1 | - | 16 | TGCAGCGCCGACCCCATGAGGGCTATAACTTACAATGAGCAGTTCTTC | CSADPMRAITYNEQFF
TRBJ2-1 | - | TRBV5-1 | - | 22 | TGCGCCAGCAGCTTGGGGTCCAAAGGACACTACAGCGGGACACTTGTCTACAATGAGCAGTTCTTC | CASSLGSKGHYSGTLVYNEQFF
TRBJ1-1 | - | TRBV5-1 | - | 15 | TGCGCCAGCAGCCTTCAAACAGGGCCGGGCACTGAAGCTTTCTTT | CASSLQTGPGTEAFF
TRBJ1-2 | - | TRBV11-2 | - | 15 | TGTGCCAGCAGCTTAGCTTCGACATCGACTAGCGGCTACACCTTC | CASSLASTSTSGYTF
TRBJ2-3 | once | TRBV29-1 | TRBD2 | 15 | TGCAGCGTTGAAGATCGAGCGGGAGTGGGAGATACGCAGTATTTT | CSVEDRAGVGDTQYF
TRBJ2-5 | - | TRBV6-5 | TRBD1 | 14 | TGTGCCAGCAGGCCTCAGGGGGCAGGGGGGACCCAGTACTTC | CASRPQGAGGTQYF
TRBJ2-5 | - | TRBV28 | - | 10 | TGTGCCAGCAGTACGACGGCCCAGTACTTC | CASSTTAQYF
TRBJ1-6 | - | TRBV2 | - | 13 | TGTGCCAGCAGTTTGACAGGAAATTCACCCCTCCACTTT | CASSLTGNSPLHF
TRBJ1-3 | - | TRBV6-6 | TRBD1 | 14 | TGTGCCAGCAGTCAGGACAGGATCGGAAACACCATATATTTT | CASSQDRIGNTIYF
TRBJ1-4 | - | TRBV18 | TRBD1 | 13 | TGTGCCAGCGCGACAGGGGGCTTTGAAAAACTGTTTTTT | CASATGGFEKLFF
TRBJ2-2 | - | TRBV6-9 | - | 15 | TGTGCCAGCAGTTACTCGAAACAGAACACCGGGGAGCTGTTTTTT | CASSYSKQNTGELFF
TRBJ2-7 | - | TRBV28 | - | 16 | TGTGCCAGCAGTTCCTCGGGGTGGGAAGAAGACCTCCAAAAGTACTTC | CASSSSGWEEDLQKYF
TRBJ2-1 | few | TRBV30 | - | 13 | TGTGCCTGGACCCCGGGGCAGTACAATGAGCAGTTCTTC | CAWTPGQYNEQFF
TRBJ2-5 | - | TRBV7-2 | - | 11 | TGTGCCAGCGGGGCCCCCGGGACCCAGTACTTC | CASGAPGTQYF
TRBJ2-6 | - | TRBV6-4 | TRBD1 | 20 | TGTGCCAGCAGTGACTCATCCGGAGGACAGGGGGCCTCTGGGGCCAACGTCCTGACTTTC | CASSDSSGGQGASGANVLTF
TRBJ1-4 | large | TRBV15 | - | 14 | TGTGCCACCAGCACGACGGATTTTAATGAAAAACTGTTTTTT | CATSTTDFNEKLFF
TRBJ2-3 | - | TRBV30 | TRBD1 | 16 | TGTGCCTGGAGTGTAAGGGGGACAGGGTTCGCCGATACGCAGTATTTT | CAWSVRGTGFADTQYF
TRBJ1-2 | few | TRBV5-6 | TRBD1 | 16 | TGTGCCAGCAGCTTTTCCGGGGACAGGAGGTTCGGAGGCTACACCTTC | CASSFSGDRRFGGYTF
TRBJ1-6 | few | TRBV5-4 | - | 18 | TGTGCCAGCAGCTCATGGGGGCTACCGGACTCCTATAATTCACCCCTCCACTTT | CASSSWGLPDSYNSPLHF
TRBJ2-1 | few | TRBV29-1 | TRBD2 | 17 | TGCAGCGTCATAGCCGGGACTAGCCTCACAATGGGCGATGAGCAGTTCTTC | CSVIAGTSLTMGDEQFF